What follows are 12 T cell receptor beta chains derived from one specimen sequenced in a study of beta chain features in type 1 diabetes. General study points: Among all four CD4+ subsets, Type 1 diabetes patients had TCRB CDR3s that were moderately but significantly shorter.

For these TCRs, the target antigens are not known. Reverse transcribing all isolated RNA meant expressed TCRB transcripts were sequenced. The data were produced by immunoSEQ multiplex PCR, yet TCRdb's version contains in-frame clones alone and is incomplete. This table has some 160,000 clones, roughly 10% appearing once. Sequencing input: central memory CD4+ T cells from blood. These receptors all stem from a woman aged 25 to 39 with type 1 diabetes.

This clone was seen a handful of times. The rearrangement uses TRBV4-2 and TRBJ2-7; 8 bases align to TRBD2. CDR1 is LGHNA, CDR2 YNFKEQ, per germline. The CDR3 covers 16 residues. After removal of 1 base from V and 2 bases from J, the junction contained 7 bases not matched to a gene. CDR3: CASSQGVHSGAYEQYF. The CDR3 DNA follows: TGTGCCAGCAGCCAAGGAGTCCATAGCGGGGCCTACGAGCAGTACTTC.

This clone showed up just a few times. V is TRBV28 and J is TRBJ2-7, with TRBD1 matching 11 bases. The CDR3 loop spans 15 amino acids. Per germline, CDR1 MDHEN and CDR2 SYDVKM. V was clipped by 6 bases and J by 3 bases; unmatched bases: 7. The CDR3 DNA is TGTGCCAGCAGGAGCAGGGACAGGGGGATCTACGAGCAGTACTTC. Amino acid sequence: CASRSRDRGIYEQYF.

This clone was found a few times. At the DNA level, this CDR3 is encoded by other sequences in the same sample as well. This chain joins TRBV18 and TRBJ1-2, with a weak D call TRBD1 (6 bases). This CDR3 comprises 13 residues. V was pared by 2 bases and J by 5 bases, with 9 bases between. CDR1 KGHSH and CDR2 LQKENI come from the germline V gene. The CDR3, as DNA: TGTGCCAGCTCACCATCAGGACAGTATGGCTACACCTTC. It encodes CASSPSGQYGYTF.

The V call is TRBV4-1, the J call TRBJ2-3, with 11 nucleotides matching TRBD2. From germline, CDR1 is MGHRA and CDR2 YSYEKL. V lost 5 bases to trimming and J lost 5 bases; unmatched junction nucleotides: 6. There are 15 residues in the CDR3. The CDR3 is CASSALAGAKDTQYF. CDR3 bases: TGCGCCAGCAGCGCACTAGCGGGAGCAAAAGATACGCAGTATTTT.

This clone was seen a handful of times. The chain combines TRBV19 with TRBJ2-7; D perhaps matches TRBD1 (6 bases). The V end lost 6 bases, the J end lost 6 bases, and 18 bases lay between the germline ends. The CDR3 runs 14 residues. Per the germline V gene, CDR1 is LNHDA and CDR2 is SQIVND (reference sequence). CDR3 in amino acids: CASRTTGFGGEQYF. The CDR3 DNA reads as TGTGCCAGTAGGACAACAGGGTTTGGGGGCGAGCAGTACTTC.

V gene TRBV28 combines with J gene TRBJ1-4; 7 bases fit TRBD1. The J segment lost 7 bases and the V segment lost 7 bases, leaving 15 bases of the junction unmatched. The CDR3 has 16 amino acids. CDR1 is MDHEN, CDR2 SYDVKM, per germline. CDR3 sequence reads: CASNLDGAEGAEKLFF. Here the CDR3 DNA reads TGTGCCAGCAATCTAGACGGAGCCGAGGGGGCTGAAAAACTGTTTTTT.

This clone was observed a few times. V and J are TRBV7-9 and TRBJ2-3; D is ambiguous. V lost 2 bases to trimming and J lost 4 bases, with 16 bases between them. Germline loops: CDR1 SEHNR, CDR2 FQNEAQ (reference sequence). This CDR3 comprises 16 residues. The CDR3: CASSLRVTQGSDTQYF. The CDR3 DNA reads TGTGCCAGCAGCTTACGTGTGACTCAAGGTTCAGATACGCAGTATTTT.

In this sample, this clone turned up a few times. At one of its ends the junction is not consistent with the germline gene, which may arise from a read error. The rearrangement uses TRBV2 and TRBJ1-1, with a tentative D call TRBD1 (5 bases). The V gene's germline CDR1 is SNHLY and CDR2 FYNNEI. This CDR3 has 15 residues. CDR3 sequence reads: CASSPNGGGNAEAFF. The CDR3 DNA is TGTGCCAGCAGCCCGAATGGGGGGGGGAACGCTGAAGCTTTCTTT.

This clone has more than one count but fewer than ten. The genes are TRBV19 and TRBJ1-2; TRBD1 matches at 8 bases. Germline CDR1 LNHDA, CDR2 SQIVND (reference sequence). The length of the CDR3 is 13 residues. The ends lost 5 bases at V and 4 bases at J; junction bases unmatched: 3. The CDR3 coding sequence is TGTGCCAGTAGTCGCGGGACAGGCTATGGCTACACCTTC. It translates to CASSRGTGYGYTF.

This clone turned up a few times. The gene calls are TRBV28 and TRBJ1-2; D not resolved. CDR1 MDHEN and CDR2 SYDVKM come from the germline V gene. The CDR3 contains 14 residues. Trimming pared 3 bases from V and 1 base from J, leaving 9 bases between. Here the CDR3 DNA reads TGTGCCAGCAGTTTGTCCCCCTTTAACTATGGCTACACCTTC. Protein sequence: CASSLSPFNYGYTF.

V usage is TRBV4-2 and J usage is TRBJ2-1; 8 nucleotides agree with TRBD2. The junction had 11 bases not matched to a gene; V was cut back by 0 bases and J by 7 bases. This CDR3 region has 17 residues. CDR1 LGHNA and CDR2 YNFKEQ come from the germline V gene. CDR3: CASSQDGIGRVSNEQFF. The CDR3 DNA reads TGTGCCAGCAGCCAAGATGGGATCGGGAGGGTCAGTAATGAGCAGTTCTTC.

The chain has TRBV19 and TRBJ1-5; tentative D call: TRBD1 (6 bases). The length of the CDR3 is 15 residues. V was clipped by 3 bases and J by 4 bases, with 13 bases between them. The germline V gene has CDR1 LNHDA and CDR2 SQIVND (reference sequence). The CDR3 region is CASSIRRQENQPQHF. For the CDR3, the DNA is TGTGCCAGTAGTATCCGTCGACAGGAAAATCAGCCCCAGCATTTT.